This TCR beta chain was captured in a study of shared clonotypes between healthy human individuals. Sequencing was at deep level. The method was immunoSEQ multiplex PCR; TCRdb's version includes in-frame clones alone and lacks a portion of them. The sample lists 950,000 to 1,300,000 clones, about 74% occurring once. In its sample, this clone was seen a few times. CDR3 length: 15 amino acids. Per the germline V gene, CDR1 is GTSNPN and CDR2 is SVGIG (reference sequence). The germline V and J ends were trimmed by 1 base and 0 bases, with 10 bases remaining between them. Sequenced: memory CD4+ T cells sorted from blood. Noted subset: CD45RA-negative fraction. The chain joins TRBV30 to TRBJ1-5; D is unresolved. This receptor was obtained from a man between 18 and 29 years old in good health. The CDR3 sequence is CAWSGAGYSNQPQHF. The CDR3, as DNA: TGTGCCTGGAGTGGTGCCGGTTATAGCAATCAGCCCCAGCATTTT.